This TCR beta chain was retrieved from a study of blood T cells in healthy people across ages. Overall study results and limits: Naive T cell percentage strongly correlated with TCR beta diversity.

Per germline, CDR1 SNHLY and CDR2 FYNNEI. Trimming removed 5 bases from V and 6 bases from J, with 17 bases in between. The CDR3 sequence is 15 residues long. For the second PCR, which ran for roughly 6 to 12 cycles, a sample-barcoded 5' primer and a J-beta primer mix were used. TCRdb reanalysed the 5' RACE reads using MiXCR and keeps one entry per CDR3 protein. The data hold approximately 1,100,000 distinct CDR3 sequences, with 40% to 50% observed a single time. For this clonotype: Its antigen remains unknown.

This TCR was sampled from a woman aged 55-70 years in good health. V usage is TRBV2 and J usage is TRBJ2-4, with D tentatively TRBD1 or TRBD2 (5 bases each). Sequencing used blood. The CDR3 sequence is CASSPTGPSVNIQYF. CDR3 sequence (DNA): TGTGCCAGCAGTCCGACGGGGCCCTCGGTAAACATTCAGTACTTC.